These T cell receptor beta chains were read from a single sample in a study of prognosis after radiotherapy for stage I lung cancer. TCRdb re-derived calls from the multiplex PCR reads in MiXCR, one entry per CDR3 protein. The sample has 20,000 to 25,000 distinct CDR3 sequences; roughly 40% are singletons. Sample: PBMCs, taken before or after stereotactic body radiation therapy (not recorded which). These receptors all stem from a donor aged 50 or older with non-small cell lung cancer. Both conserved end residues are part of each CDR3. The order of the fields is J gene, V gene, CDR3 length, clone size, D gene, CDR3 protein, CDR3 DNA. A D gene is named only where the DNA matches it firmly. The size entry is marked missing in some rows and otherwise reads once, few, many or a size class.

>TRBJ2-7|TRBV20-1|13|many|TRBD2
CSARTSASYEQYF
TGCAGTGCTAGGACTAGCGCTTCCTACGAGCAGTACTTC
>TRBJ2-1|TRBV24-1|15|once|.
CATSQVASSYNEHFF
TGTGCCACCAGTCAAGTTGCTAGCTCCTACAATGAGCATTTCTTC
>TRBJ2-1|TRBV20-1|13|many|.
CSAKRPGGVEQFF
TGCAGTGCTAAAAGACCGGGCGGCGTTGAGCAGTTCTTC
>TRBJ2-7|TRBV7-2|13|.|.
CASSLVEVYEQYF
TGTGCCAGCAGCTTAGTGGAGGTCTACGAGCAGTACTTC
>TRBJ2-2|TRBV9|15|many|.
CASSEGGLSTGELFF
TGTGCCAGCAGCGAAGGGGGTTTGAGCACCGGGGAGCTGTTTTTT
>TRBJ1-1|TRBV5-1|14|many|.
CASSLTRGGTEAFF
TGCGCCAGCAGCTTAACGCGGGGGGGGACTGAAGCTTTCTTT
>TRBJ2-6|TRBV11-2|19|many|TRBD1
CASSLDVGQGPSGANVLTF
TGTGCCAGCAGCTTAGATGTTGGACAGGGGCCATCTGGGGCCAACGTCCTGACTTTC
>TRBJ2-7|TRBV12-3/TRBV12-4|12|.|.
CASSPGTREQYF
TGTGCCAGCAGTCCCGGGACGAGGGAGCAGTACTTC
>TRBJ2-3|TRBV2|12|.|TRBD2
CASVAGGDTQYF
TGTGCCAGCGTGGCGGGGGGAGATACGCAGTATTTT
>TRBJ1-6|TRBV30|19|medium-sized|.
CAWSVLRIPGLLYNSPLHF
TGTGCCTGGAGTGTACTTCGGATACCGGGACTGTTATATAATTCACCCCTCCACTTT
>TRBJ1-1|TRBV7-3|14|many|TRBD1
CASSLDRAATEAFF
TGTGCCAGCAGCTTAGACAGGGCGGCCACTGAAGCTTTCTTT
>TRBJ1-4|TRBV6-1|14|many|.
CASSEYGPNEKLFF
TGTGCCAGCAGTGAATATGGACCTAATGAAAAACTGTTTTTT
>TRBJ2-5|TRBV6-2/TRBV6-3|14|.|TRBD1
CASSPGQGHDTQYF
TGTGCCAGCAGCCCTGGACAGGGACACGATACCCAGTACTTC
>TRBJ2-1|TRBV6-1|15|.|TRBD2
CASSQTSGTYNEQFF
TGTGCCAGCAGTCAGACTAGCGGGACCTACAATGAGCAGTTCTTC
>TRBJ2-3|TRBV7-2|14|many|TRBD2
CASSHRLATDTQYF
TGTGCCAGCAGCCACAGACTAGCTACAGATACGCAGTATTTT
>TRBJ1-2|TRBV2|14|many|.
CASSDQGLSYGYTF
TGTGCCAGCAGTGACCAGGGTCTGAGCTATGGCTACACCTTC
>TRBJ2-1|TRBV30|13|large|TRBD2
CAWSVAGGSEQFF
TGTGCCTGGAGTGTTGCTGGCGGGAGTGAGCAGTTCTTC
>TRBJ2-1|TRBV20-1|15|many|TRBD2
CSARVLGRAGDEQFF
TGCAGTGCTAGAGTCCTCGGGAGGGCCGGGGATGAGCAGTTCTTC
>TRBJ2-1|TRBV19|17|.|TRBD2
CASSFITGTSGSVEQFF
TGTGCCAGTAGTTTCATAACCGGGACTAGCGGGAGCGTTGAGCAGTTCTTC
>TRBJ2-3|TRBV6-2/TRBV6-3|12|many|TRBD2
CASSDRTRAQYF
TGTGCCAGCAGTGATCGGACTAGGGCGCAGTATTTT
>TRBJ2-5|TRBV7-9|13|few|.
CASILGLTGTQYF
TGTGCCAGCATCCTAGGACTAACTGGGACCCAGTACTTC
>TRBJ1-2|TRBV10-3|16|many|.
CAISEGAGAANYGYTF
TGTGCCATCAGTGAGGGCGCAGGCGCAGCTAACTATGGCTACACCTTC
>TRBJ1-1|TRBV27|16|many|.
CASSPNPGGANTEAFF
TGTGCCAGCAGTCCCAACCCCGGGGGAGCGAACACTGAAGCTTTCTTT
>TRBJ1-2|TRBV7-9|17|many|TRBD1
CASSLGVGTGRKNGYTF
TGTGCCAGCAGCTTAGGGGTCGGGACAGGGAGGAAGAATGGCTACACCTTC
>TRBJ2-5|TRBV2|14|.|TRBD1
CARIGTGGAETQYF
TGTGCCCGCATCGGGACAGGGGGCGCAGAGACCCAGTACTTC
>TRBJ2-3|TRBV5-1|15|medium-sized|.
CASSLGGTSTDTQYF
TGCGCCAGCAGCTTGGGGGGGACTAGCACAGATACGCAGTATTTT
>TRBJ2-1|TRBV5-1|15|many|TRBD1
CASSPYATGVNEQFF
TGCGCCAGCAGCCCCTACGCCACAGGGGTCAATGAGCAGTTCTTC
>TRBJ1-5|TRBV30|14|.|.
CAWIASGVNQPQHF
TGTGCCTGGATTGCATCAGGTGTTAATCAGCCCCAGCATTTT
>TRBJ2-7|TRBV6-1|15|.|TRBD1
CASGVERQGFSDKDF
TGTGCCAGCGGCGTAGAGCGACAGGGCTTCTCAGACAAGGACTTC
>TRBJ2-3|TRBV5-1|16|medium-sized|.
CASSTGGGFGTDTQYF
TGCGCCAGCAGCACTGGTGGGGGGTTTGGCACAGATACGCAGTATTTT
>TRBJ2-3|TRBV7-3|14|.|.
CASSPGLNTYTQYF
TGTGCCAGCAGCCCTGGACTGAACACATATACGCAGTATTTT